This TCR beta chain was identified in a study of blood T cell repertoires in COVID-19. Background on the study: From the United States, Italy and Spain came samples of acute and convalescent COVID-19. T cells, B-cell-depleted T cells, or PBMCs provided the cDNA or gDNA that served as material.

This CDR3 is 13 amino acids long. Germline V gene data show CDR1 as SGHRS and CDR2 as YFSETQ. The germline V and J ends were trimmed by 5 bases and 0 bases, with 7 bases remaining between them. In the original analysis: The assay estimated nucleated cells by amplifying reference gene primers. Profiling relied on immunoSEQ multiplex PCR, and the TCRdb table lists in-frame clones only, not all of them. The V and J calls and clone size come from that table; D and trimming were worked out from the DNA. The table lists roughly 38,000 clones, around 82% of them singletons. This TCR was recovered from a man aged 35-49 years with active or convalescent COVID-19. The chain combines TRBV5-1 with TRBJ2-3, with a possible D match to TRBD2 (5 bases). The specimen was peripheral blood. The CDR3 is CASRASSTDTQYF. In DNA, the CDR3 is TGCGCCAGCAGGGCTAGCAGCACAGATACGCAGTATTTT.